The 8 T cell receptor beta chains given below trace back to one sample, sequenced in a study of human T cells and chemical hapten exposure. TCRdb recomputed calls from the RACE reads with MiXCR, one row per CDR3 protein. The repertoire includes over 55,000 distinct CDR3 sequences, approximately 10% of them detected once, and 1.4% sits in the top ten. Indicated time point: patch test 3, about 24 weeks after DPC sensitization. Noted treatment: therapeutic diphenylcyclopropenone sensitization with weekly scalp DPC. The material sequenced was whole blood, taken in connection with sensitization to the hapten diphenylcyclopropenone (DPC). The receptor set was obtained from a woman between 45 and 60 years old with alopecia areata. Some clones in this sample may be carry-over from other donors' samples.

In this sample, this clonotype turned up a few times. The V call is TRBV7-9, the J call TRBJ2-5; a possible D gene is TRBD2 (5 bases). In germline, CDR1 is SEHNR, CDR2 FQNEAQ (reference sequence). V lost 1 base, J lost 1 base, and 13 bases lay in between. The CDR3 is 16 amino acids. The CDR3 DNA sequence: TGTGCCAGCAGCTTAGGACGTCGGACTCGCCAAGAGACCCAGTACTTC. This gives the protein CASSLGRRTRQETQYF.

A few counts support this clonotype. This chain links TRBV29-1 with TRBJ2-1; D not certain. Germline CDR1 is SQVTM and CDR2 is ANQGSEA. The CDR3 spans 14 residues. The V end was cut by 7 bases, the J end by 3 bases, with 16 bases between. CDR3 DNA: TGCAGCGCAAATCCCGAGACACGCTACAATGAGCAGTTCTTC. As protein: CSANPETRYNEQFF.

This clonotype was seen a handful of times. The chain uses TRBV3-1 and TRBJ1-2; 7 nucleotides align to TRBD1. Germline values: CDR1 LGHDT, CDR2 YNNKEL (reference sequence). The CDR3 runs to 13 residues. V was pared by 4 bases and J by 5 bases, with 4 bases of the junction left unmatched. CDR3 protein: CASSRQGVYGYTF. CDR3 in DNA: TGTGCCAGCAGCCGACAGGGAGTTTATGGCTACACCTTC.

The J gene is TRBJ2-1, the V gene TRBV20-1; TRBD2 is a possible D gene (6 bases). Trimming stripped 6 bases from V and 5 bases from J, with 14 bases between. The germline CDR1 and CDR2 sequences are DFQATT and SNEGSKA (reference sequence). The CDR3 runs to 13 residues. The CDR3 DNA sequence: TGCAGTGCGGGCGGGATCCCCGACAATGAGCAGTTCTTC. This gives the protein CSAGGIPDNEQFF.

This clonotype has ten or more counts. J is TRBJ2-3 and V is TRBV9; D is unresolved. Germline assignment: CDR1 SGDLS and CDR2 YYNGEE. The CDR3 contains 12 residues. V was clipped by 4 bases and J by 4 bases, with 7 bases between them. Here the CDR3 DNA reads TGTGCCAGCAGCACACCCCCAGATACGCAGTATTTT. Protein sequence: CASSTPPDTQYF. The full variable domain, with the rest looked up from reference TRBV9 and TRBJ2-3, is DSGVTQTPKHLITATGQRVTLRCSPRSGDLSVYWYQQSLDQGLQFLIQYYNGEERAKGNILERFSAQQFPDLHSELNLSSLELGDSALYFCASSTPPDTQYFGPGTRLTVL.

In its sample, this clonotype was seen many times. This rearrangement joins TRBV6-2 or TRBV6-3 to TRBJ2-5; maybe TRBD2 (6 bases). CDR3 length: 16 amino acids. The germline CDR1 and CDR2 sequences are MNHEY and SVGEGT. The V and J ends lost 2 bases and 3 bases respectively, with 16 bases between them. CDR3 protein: CASSYVLGTGEETQYF. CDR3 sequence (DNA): TGTGCCAGCAGTTACGTTCTCGGGACTGGTGAAGAGACCCAGTACTTC.

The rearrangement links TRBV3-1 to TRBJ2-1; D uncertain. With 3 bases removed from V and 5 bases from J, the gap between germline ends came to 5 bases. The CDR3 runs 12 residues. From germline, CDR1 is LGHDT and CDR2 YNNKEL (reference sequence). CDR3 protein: CASSHLHNEQFF. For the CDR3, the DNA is TGTGCCAGCAGCCATTTACACAATGAGCAGTTCTTC.

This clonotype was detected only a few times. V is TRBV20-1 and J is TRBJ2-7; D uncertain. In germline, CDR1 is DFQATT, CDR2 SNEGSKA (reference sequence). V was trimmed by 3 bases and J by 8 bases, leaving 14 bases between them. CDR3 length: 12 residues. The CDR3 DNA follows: TGCAGTGCTAGTCCCGCCCCCGTCAAGCAGTACTTC. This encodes CSASPAPVKQYF.